This TCR beta chain stems from a study of regulatory T cells in long-lasting Graves disease. In the study overall: Newly diagnosed Graves' patients had under 3 months of antithyroid drugs. Study findings and constraints: Patients whose Graves' disease persisted exhibited lower TCR diversity than those newly diagnosed. Among samples with persistent disease, TRBV28, TRBJ1-2 and TRBJ2-5 were favored.

The germline V gene encodes CDR1 DFQATT and CDR2 SNEGSKA (reference sequence). The CDR3 consists of 16 residues. V lost 1 base and J lost 2, with 18 bases in between. To make TCR beta libraries, researchers used iRepertoire HTBI primers and Arm-PCR of CDR3 regions. Each CDR3 protein is one row after TCRdb ran MiXCR on the multiplex PCR reads. The sample carries some 450,000 distinct CDR3 sequences, around 17% recorded once. The table lists this clonotype with many counts. What it binds is not known. Sample time point: newly diagnosed GD, antithyroid drugs for less than 3 months. The TCR library was made from RNA extracted from PBMCs. Another study also made use of these data, one on T cells in Graves' hyperthyroidism and ophthalmopathy. From that study: Within blood appeared most thyroid clonotypes that had expanded above 0.001.

Sequences were derived from peripheral blood mononuclear cells (PBMCs), sampled at new diagnosis, from a patient treated with antithyroid drugs. V is TRBV20-1 and J is TRBJ2-7; possibly TRBD1 or TRBD2 for D (5 bases each). The receptor was isolated from a woman in her thirties with Graves disease. The CDR3 DNA is TGCAGTGCTAGAGTCCAATGGGGGACGGTTACCTACGAGCAGTACTTC. Translating it yields CSARVQWGTVTYEQYF.